The 20 T cell receptor beta chains below come from one sample, sequenced in a study of T-cell reconstitution after alpha-beta-depleted transplantation in children. A library of TCRbeta sequences, prepared with unique molecular identifiers, was generated. TCRdb reanalysed the PCR reads using MiXCR and keeps one entry per CDR3 protein. Among about 600,000 distinct CDR3 sequences listed, roughly 23% were seen once. Sequencing was performed on PBMCs, mostly from graft donor cells, taken 360 days after TCRalphabeta/CD19-depleted stem cell transplant. The receptor source for this set is a boy less than two years old who had a stem cell transplant for acute myeloid leukemia, so the T cells may come from the graft donor.

This chain links TRBV6-2 or TRBV6-3 with TRBJ2-7; D is ambiguous. CDR3 length equals 11 residues. V was trimmed by 6 bases and J by 4 bases, leaving 7 bases between them. The germline V gene has CDR1 MNHEY and CDR2 SVGEGT. CDR3 in DNA: TGTGCCAGCAGCAATGGGTACGAGCAGTACTTC. Translated: CASSNGYEQYF.

Only a few counts were recorded for this clonotype. This chain joins TRBV10-3 and TRBJ2-1, with D uncertain. The CDR3 is 14 amino acids. In germline, CDR1 is ENHRY, CDR2 SYGVKD. V was shortened by 4 bases and J by 4 bases, with 11 bases between the two germline ends. The CDR3 bases are TGTGCCATCAGTGTAGCACAAGGATACAATGAGCAGTTCTTC. Translated, it gives CAISVAQGYNEQFF.

CDR3 DNA sequence: TGTGCCAGCAGTTACGGGCAAATCTACGAGCAGTACTTC. Its protein product is CASSYGQIYEQYF. The chain couples TRBV6-6 to TRBJ2-7; D gene uncertain. The V gene's germline CDR1 is MNHNY and CDR2 SVGAGI (reference sequence). The CDR3 consists of 13 residues. The V end was cut by 2 bases, the J end by 3 bases, with 8 bases between.

This rearrangement joins TRBV2 to TRBJ1-2; the D is unclear. Germline CDR1 and CDR2: SNHLY and FYNNEI. Trimming removed 4 bases from V and 7 bases from J, with 13 bases in between. The CDR3 contains 13 residues. The DNA for the CDR3 is TGTGCCAGCAGTGTTCCGTGGGAGAGTGGCTACACCTTC. Amino acid sequence: CASSVPWESGYTF.

This clonotype was observed a few times. The chain employs TRBV6-2 or TRBV6-3 and TRBJ2-3; 9 nucleotides line up with TRBD1. The CDR3 contains 16 residues. Germline V CDR1 and CDR2: MNHEY, SVGEGT. Germline trimming cut 4 bases from V and 0 bases from J; bases unmatched to any gene: 5. The chain's CDR3 is CASSSRQGGSTDTQYF. The CDR3 region has the DNA TGTGCCAGCAGTTCCCGACAGGGGGGAAGCACAGATACGCAGTATTTT.

This clonotype has ten or more counts. This CDR3 is CASSLRTGLAGLSTDTQYF. The CDR3 DNA follows: TGTGCCAGCAGTTTGCGGACGGGACTAGCGGGACTCAGCACAGATACGCAGTATTTT. The genes are TRBV12-3 or TRBV12-4 and TRBJ2-3, with TRBD2 matching over 13 bases. The V gene end was trimmed by 3 bases and the J gene end by 0 bases; junction bases not matched to a gene: 9. This CDR3 contains 19 residues.

The CDR3 is CSASSPDTYEQYF. CDR3 coding DNA: TGCAGTGCTAGCTCTCCGGACACCTACGAGCAGTACTTC. The chain has TRBV20-1 and TRBJ2-7, with D perhaps TRBD1 (5 bases). The CDR3 runs to 13 residues. The V end lost 3 bases, the J end lost 2 bases, and 11 bases lay between the germline ends. Germline loops: CDR1 DFQATT, CDR2 SNEGSKA (reference sequence).

This clonotype was counted many times. The chain joins TRBV29-1 to TRBJ2-7; TRBD1 is a possible D gene (6 bases). Looked up from germline, CDR1 is SQVTM and CDR2 is ANQGSEA. The CDR3 is 12 amino acids. V was trimmed by 6 bases and J by 3 bases, leaving 12 bases between them. In DNA form, the CDR3 reads TGCAGCGTCCAGATAGGGGGCTACGAGCAGTACTTC. Amino acid sequence: CSVQIGGYEQYF.

This clonotype was seen a handful of times. V and J are TRBV6-1 and TRBJ2-3; 16 bases fit TRBD2. The germline gives CDR1 MNHNS, CDR2 SASEGT. Unmatched junction bases numbered 10, after V lost 7 bases and J lost 3 bases. The CDR3 has 18 amino acids. CDR3 coding DNA: TGTGCCAGCAAAGCCGGGACTAGCGGGGGGGCCATGACAGATACGCAGTATTTT. Its protein is CASKAGTSGGAMTDTQYF.

Comment on this clonotype: Possible read error: a much larger clone is one base away. Here the CDR3 omits its conserved ending phenylalanine or tryptophan, so a read error is the likely source. The V and J genes are TRBV20-1 and TRBJ1-5; the match to TRBD1 covers 7 bases. The CDR3 has 13 amino acids. CDR1 and CDR2 (germline): DFQATT, SNEGSKA (reference sequence). The junction had 9 bases not matched to a gene; V was cut back by 6 bases and J by 7 bases. Here the CDR3 reads CSALQTGYQPQHS. DNA of the CDR3: TGCAGTGCCCTACAGACAGGGTACCAGCCCCAGCATTCT.

The chain combines TRBV4-3 with TRBJ2-3; weak D call: TRBD2 (5 bases). V lost 5 bases to trimming and J lost 2 bases, with 11 bases between them. The germline V gene has CDR1 LGHNA and CDR2 YSLEER. The CDR3 totals 14 residues. The CDR3 nucleotides read TGCGCCAGCAGCTCCCGGGATTTCACAGATACGCAGTATTTT. Encoded protein: CASSSRDFTDTQYF.

V and J are TRBV6-6 and TRBJ2-1, with TRBD1 as a possible D gene (5 bases). V lost 5 bases and J lost 4, with 9 bases in between. Per the germline V gene, CDR1 is MNHNY and CDR2 is SVGAGI (reference sequence). This CDR3 comprises 13 residues. The CDR3 nucleotides are TGTGCCAGCAGTGCGACAGATTACAATGAGCAGTTCTTC. Its protein is CASSATDYNEQFF.

The CDR3 sequence is CASSLYRGAQETQYF. The CDR3 coding sequence is TGCGCCAGCAGCTTATATCGGGGGGCTCAAGAGACCCAGTACTTC. The chain links TRBV5-1 to TRBJ2-5; a weak D match, TRBD2 (7 bases). Per germline, CDR1 SGHRS and CDR2 YFSETQ. The CDR3 covers 15 residues. V was shortened by 2 bases and J by 2 bases, with 13 bases between the two germline ends.

This clonotype was found many times. This chain connects TRBV12-3 or TRBV12-4 to TRBJ1-4; no definite D call. Deletions cut 5 bases from V and 8 bases from J, with 9 bases between. This CDR3 is 12 amino acids long. The CDR3 sequence: CASSPRREKLFF. The CDR3 nucleotides are TGTGCCAGCAGTCCCAGGAGGGAAAAACTGTTTTTT.

Regarding this clonotype: Without the conserved terminal phenylalanine or tryptophan, this CDR3 likely stems from a read error. The chain employs TRBV7-9 and TRBJ1-1, with D possibly being TRBD1 (5 bases). The germline gives CDR1 SEHNR, CDR2 FQNEAQ (reference sequence). The length of the CDR3 is 14 residues. V shed 3 bases and J shed 11 bases, with 19 bases lying between them. In DNA form, the CDR3 reads TGTGCCAGCAGCTTGAAGAACGTGGGCTCAGGGGCTTTCATT. It encodes CASSLKNVGSGAFI.

V usage is TRBV5-1 and J usage is TRBJ2-5; 10 positions match TRBD2. The J segment lost 1 base and the V segment lost 0 bases, leaving 12 bases of the junction unmatched. CDR3 length: 19 amino acids. Germline V lookup: CDR1 SGHRS, CDR2 YFSETQ. CDR3 amino acids: CASSLGGLAGADVQETQYF. The CDR3 DNA sequence: TGCGCCAGCAGCTTGGGAGGGCTAGCGGGGGCCGATGTCCAAGAGACCCAGTACTTC.

The chain joins TRBV20-1 to TRBJ1-1; 7 nucleotides align to TRBD1. Germline CDR1 DFQATT, CDR2 SNEGSKA (reference sequence). The CDR3 contains 13 residues. V dropped 5 bases and J dropped 7; count of bases not matched to a gene: 10. CDR3 DNA sequence: TGCAGTGCTTCCGGGGTGGCAGGGGGTGAAGCTTTCTTT. Translating gives CSASGVAGGEAFF.

This clonotype was picked up many times. The V call is TRBV12-3 or TRBV12-4, the J call TRBJ2-5; tentative D call: TRBD1 (5 bases). Deletions cut 7 bases from V and 2 bases from J, with 8 bases between. CDR3 length: 12 amino acids. The CDR3 nucleotides read TGTGCCAGCAACAGGCGACAAGAGACCCAGTACTTC. It translates to CASNRRQETQYF.

This clonotype was seen only a few times. The chain carries TRBV7-2 and TRBJ2-7, with D perhaps matching TRBD1 (5 bases). The CDR3 is 13 amino acids. Germline V lookup: CDR1 SGHTA, CDR2 FQGNSA. V lost 5 bases to trimming and J lost 3 bases, with 11 bases between them. CDR3 in DNA: TGTGCCAGCAGCGTCGACAGTTTCTACGAGCAGTACTTC. It translates to CASSVDSFYEQYF.

This clonotype has a handful of counts. V is TRBV12-3 or TRBV12-4 and J is TRBJ1-5, with a weak D call TRBD1 (6 bases). The CDR3 has 14 residues. V was cut by 6 bases and J by 5 bases, with 14 bases left in between. CDR3 protein: CASSQQGWDQPQHF. The CDR3 DNA follows: TGTGCCAGCAGCCAACAGGGATGGGATCAGCCCCAGCATTTT.